The 20 T cell receptor beta chains below all came from one sample that was sequenced in a study of blood T cell repertoires in COVID-19. Sequenced by immunoSEQ multiplex PCR; TCRdb stores in-frame clones only, minus some. This table has hundreds of thousands of clones, 89% appearing once. The sequencing input was PBMCs or T cells enriched from blood (not recorded which). The receptors were gathered from a woman aged 40 to 50 who had recovered from COVID-19.

The chain recombines TRBV19 with TRBJ1-1, with D perhaps matching TRBD1 (6 bases). Trimming left V 5 bases short and J 0 bases short, with 13 bases between. The CDR3 runs to 15 residues. Germline V gene data show CDR1 as LNHDA and CDR2 as SQIVND (reference sequence). The CDR3 DNA reads TGTGCCAGTAGTCTCGAGACAGGACTGAACACTGAAGCTTTCTTT. This codes for CASSLETGLNTEAFF. Drawing the rest from reference TRBV19 and TRBJ1-1, the complete variable domain is DGGITQSPKYLFRKEGQNVTLSCEQNLNHDAMYWYRQDPGQGLRLIYYSQIVNDFQKGDIAEGYSVSREKKESFPLTVTSAQKNPTAFYLCASSLETGLNTEAFFGQGTRLTVV.

J is TRBJ1-3 and V is TRBV4-3; weak D call: TRBD1 (5 bases). This CDR3 spans 16 amino acids. Germline V gene sequence: CDR1 LGHNA, CDR2 YSLEER. The V gene lost 0 bases and the J gene lost 4 bases, with 13 bases spanning the gap. The CDR3 DNA reads as TGCGCCAGCAGCCAAGATGCAGCAGGGCAAGGAAACACCATATATTTT. It translates to CASSQDAAGQGNTIYF.

The chain combines TRBV6-5 with TRBJ1-4, with a weak D call TRBD1 (6 bases). Germline V CDR1 and CDR2: MNHEY, SVGAGI. The CDR3 sequence is 15 residues long. V was trimmed by 7 bases and J by 7 bases, leaving 19 bases between them. DNA of the CDR3: TGTGCCAGCATCCAAAGGTTGAGAGGGGGTGAAAAACTGTTTTTT. This sequence encodes CASIQRLRGGEKLFF.

CDR3 amino acids: CASSPRTSGGKYEQYF. CDR3 nucleotide sequence: TGTGCCAGCAGCCCCCGGACTAGCGGGGGAAAGTACGAGCAGTACTTC. J is TRBJ2-7 and V is TRBV9; 13 nucleotides match TRBD2. Germline V CDR1 and CDR2: SGDLS, YYNGEE. CDR3 length equals 16 residues. V lost 4 bases and J lost 4; bases outside the gene matches: 8.

The rearrangement uses TRBV12-3 or TRBV12-4 and TRBJ2-7; TRBD2 might be the D (6 bases). The ends were cut back, 5 bases at V and 6 bases at J, with 11 bases in the middle. The CDR3 length is 12 residues. CDR3 sequence (DNA): TGTGCCAGCAGTGCCGGGAGAAGCGAGCAGTACTTC. Its protein product is CASSAGRSEQYF.

The chain links TRBV25-1 to TRBJ2-2; the D gene is possibly TRBD2 (5 bases). Trimming cost V 3 bases and J 4 bases, with 15 bases left between them. The CDR3 has 16 amino acids. Germline-derived CDR1 and CDR2 are MGHDK and SYGVNS. The CDR3 DNA sequence: TGTGCCAGCAGTGACTCTCGGGCAGGAGGCACCGGGGAGCTGTTTTTT. Protein sequence: CASSDSRAGGTGELFF.

This clone was found a few times. The V gene is TRBV7-9, the J gene TRBJ2-3, with TRBD1 identical over 7 bases. The V gene's germline CDR1 is SEHNR and CDR2 FQNEAQ (reference sequence). J was trimmed by 4 bases and V by 5 bases; bases with no gene match: 0. The CDR3 spans 12 residues. The chain's CDR3 is CASSTGADTQYF. The DNA of the CDR3 is TGTGCCAGCAGCACAGGGGCAGATACGCAGTATTTT.

V and J are TRBV15 and TRBJ2-4; TRBD1 is a possible D gene (5 bases). CDR3 size: 15 residues. Germline CDR1 LNHNV, CDR2 YYDKDF (reference sequence). With 1 base removed from V and 7 bases from J, the gap between germline ends came to 14 bases. The CDR3 protein is CATSRVRQMGNIQYF. CDR3 nucleotide sequence: TGTGCCACCAGCAGAGTACGACAGATGGGGAACATTCAGTACTTC.

The rearrangement links TRBV15 to TRBJ1-2, with D hard to call. V was shortened by 1 base and J by 4 bases, with 13 bases between the two germline ends. The CDR3 length is 15 residues. The germline V gene has CDR1 LNHNV and CDR2 YYDKDF (reference sequence). Written as DNA, the CDR3 is TGTGCCACCAGCAGAGGGTACGGGGAGGTCTATGGCTACACCTTC. Translated, it gives CATSRGYGEVYGYTF. Combining the CDR3 with reference TRBV15 and TRBJ1-2 gives the whole variable domain DAMVIQNPRYQVTQFGKPVTLSCSQTLNHNVMYWYQQKSSQAPKLLFHYYDKDFNNEADTPDNFQSRRPNTSFCFLDIRSPGLGDTAMYLCATSRGYGEVYGYTFGSGTRLTVV.

V is TRBV6-5 and J is TRBJ1-1, with 7 bases matching TRBD1. Germline V CDR1 and CDR2: MNHEY, SVGAGI. The CDR3 totals 13 residues. With 5 bases clipped from V and 3 bases from J, the junction kept 3 bases outside the gene matches. The CDR3 here is CASSRGTDTEAFF. The CDR3 DNA follows: TGTGCCAGCAGTCGCGGGACAGACACTGAAGCTTTCTTT.

The V gene is TRBV30, the J gene TRBJ1-1; D not certain. Trimming left V 1 base short and J 4 bases short, with 13 bases between. CDR1 and CDR2 (germline): GTSNPN, SVGIG (reference sequence). The CDR3 loop spans 14 amino acids. The CDR3 loop is CAWSGSGGGTEAFF. In DNA form, the CDR3 reads TGTGCCTGGAGTGGATCGGGTGGAGGCACTGAAGCTTTCTTT.

CDR3 nucleotides: TGTGCCAGAAGCGCGGGACAGGGGATCCATGAAAAACTGTTTTTT. It encodes CARSAGQGIHEKLFF. V gene TRBV7-5 combines with J gene TRBJ1-4; the DNA was not compared with TRBD1, the D call given in the table. TRBV7-5 is a recognized pseudogene. This CDR3 spans 15 amino acids.

This chain joins TRBV7-6 and TRBJ1-2; weak D call: TRBD1 (5 bases). Trimming shortened V by 8 bases and J by 0 bases, and 16 bases separated the two germline ends. In germline, CDR1 is SGHVS, CDR2 FNYEAQ. There are 15 residues in the CDR3. This CDR3 reads CASDVSGGTNYGYTF. The CDR3 region has the DNA TGTGCCAGCGACGTATCGGGGGGTACTAACTATGGCTACACCTTC.

Of note for this clone: The identical CDR3 is also encoded by other nucleotide sequences in the sample. The chain joins TRBV5-1 to TRBJ2-1; 13 nucleotides align to TRBD2. The ends lost 4 bases at V and 5 bases at J; junction bases unmatched: 3. CDR1 is SGHRS and CDR2 is YFSETQ in the germline V gene. The CDR3 loop spans 15 amino acids. The CDR3 DNA reads TGCGCCAGCAGCATTGGGACTAGCGGGAACAATGAGCAGTTCTTC. As protein: CASSIGTSGNNEQFF. The whole variable domain, filled in from reference TRBV5-1 and TRBJ2-1, reads KAGVTQTPRYLIKTRGQQVTLSCSPISGHRSVSWYQQTPGQGLQFLFEYFSETQRNKGNFPGRFSGRQFSNSRSEMNVSTLELGDSALYLCASSIGTSGNNEQFFGPGTRLTVL.

This clone has a handful of counts. The gene calls are TRBV24-1 and TRBJ1-3; 7 nucleotides match TRBD1. V dropped 4 bases and J dropped 0; count of bases not matched to a gene: 8. CDR1 and CDR2 from the germline V gene are KGHDR and SFDVKD. CDR3 length: 17 residues. The CDR3 reads CATSDPGQTSSGNTIYF. As DNA, the CDR3 is TGTGCCACCAGTGACCCGGGACAGACGAGCTCTGGAAACACCATATATTTT.

The chain has TRBV7-3 and TRBJ2-3, with 8 nucleotides matching TRBD2. V lost 5 bases, J lost 0 bases, and 4 bases stayed unmatched. CDR1 and CDR2 (germline): SGHTA, FQGTGA. The CDR3 is 15 residues long. The CDR3 DNA is TGTGCCAGCAGCCCTAGCGGGTTCAGCACAGATACGCAGTATTTT. Translated: CASSPSGFSTDTQYF.

This clone has a single count. The chain joins TRBV7-9 to TRBJ1-1; 9 positions match TRBD1. Germline trimming cut 1 base from V and 7 bases from J; bases unmatched to any gene: 19. Per the germline V gene, CDR1 is SEHNR and CDR2 is FQNEAQ (reference sequence). The CDR3 covers 19 residues. CDR3 protein: CASSLGAGTGSFPTGEAFF. The CDR3 DNA follows: TGTGCCAGCAGCTTAGGGGCCGGGACAGGGAGTTTTCCAACAGGTGAAGCTTTCTTT. Filled out from reference TRBV7-9 and TRBJ1-1, the complete variable domain reads DTGVSQNPRHKITKRGQNVTFRCDPISEHNRLYWYRQTLGQGPEFLTYFQNEAQLEKSRLLSDRFSAERPKGSFSTLEIQRTEQGDSAMYLCASSLGAGTGSFPTGEAFFGQGTRLTVV.

The chain links TRBV5-4 to TRBJ2-1; weak D call: TRBD2 (6 bases). The CDR3 runs to 15 residues. The germline CDR1 and CDR2 sequences are SGHNT and YYREEE (reference sequence). V was clipped by 5 bases and J by 0 bases, with 12 bases between them. Here the CDR3 DNA reads TGTGCCAGCAGTACGGAGGGGCTCTCCTACAATGAGCAGTTCTTC. Residues: CASSTEGLSYNEQFF.

This clone was picked up a small number of times. The J gene is TRBJ1-6, the V gene TRBV18, with D maybe TRBD1 (5 bases). Per the germline V gene, CDR1 is KGHSH and CDR2 is LQKENI. CDR3 size: 15 residues. Trimming took 3 bases from V and 6 from J, leaving 12 bases between them. The CDR3 sequence: CASSPIGEGNSPLHF. The DNA of the CDR3 is TGTGCCAGCTCACCTATAGGGGAAGGTAATTCACCCCTCCACTTT.

The chain combines TRBV7-2 with TRBJ2-7; no clear D. V lost 0 bases to trimming and J lost 1 base, with 10 bases between them. The V gene's germline CDR1 is SGHTA and CDR2 FQGNSA. The CDR3 extends over 15 amino acids. CDR3 residues: CASSLADARSYEQYF. Here the CDR3 DNA reads TGTGCCAGCAGCTTAGCAGATGCTAGATCCTACGAGCAGTACTTC.